The 14 T cell receptor beta chains below all came from one sample that was sequenced in a study of shared clonotypes between healthy human individuals. Terminally differentiated effector memory CD45RA+ cells were excluded from the naive CD8 cells, which were CD45RO-negative and positively selected for CCR7. The assay was immunoSEQ multiplex PCR, and TCRdb's table has in-frame clones only and misses some. Among some 2 million clones listed, 85% to 95% were seen once. The specimen was naive CD8+ T cells sorted from blood. The receptors come from a young man in good health.

The chain employs TRBV4-3 and TRBJ2-2; tentatively, D is TRBD1 (6 bases). Germline V gene lookup returns CDR1 LGHNA and CDR2 YSLEER. This CDR3 region has 16 residues. The ends were cut back, 1 base at V and 5 bases at J, with 14 bases in the middle. The CDR3: CASSQGLGQMTGELFF. For the CDR3, the DNA is TGCGCCAGCAGCCAAGGACTTGGACAGATGACCGGGGAGCTGTTTTTT.

This chain joins TRBV1 and TRBJ2-3. TRBV1 counts as a pseudogene. The CDR3 totals 15 residues. The CDR3 reads CTSSQGNGAKDTQYF. The CDR3 region has the DNA TGCACCAGCAGCCAAGGAAACGGGGCAAAAGATACGCAGTATTTT.

Concerning this clone: This specimen includes other DNA sequences encoding the same CDR3. The V and J genes are TRBV30 and TRBJ2-2; D uncertain. The germline V gene has CDR1 GTSNPN and CDR2 SVGIG (reference sequence). The CDR3 spans 13 residues. V shed 0 bases and J shed 3 bases, with 5 bases lying between them. This CDR3 is CAWSVSHTGELFF. CDR3 bases: TGTGCCTGGAGTGTATCGCACACCGGGGAGCTGTTTTTT.

The gene calls are TRBV5-1 and TRBJ1-6, with unresolved D. Germline CDR1 and CDR2: SGHRS and YFSETQ. The CDR3 is made up of 12 amino acids. Trimming cost V 5 bases and J 11 bases, with 11 bases left between them. The chain's CDR3 is CASRTRETPLHF. CDR3 coding DNA: TGCGCCAGCAGGACCCGGGAGACACCCCTCCACTTT.

The chain has TRBV14 and TRBJ2-5, with unresolved D. Between the trimmed V and J ends, which lost 6 bases and 0 bases, there was a span of 8 bases. Germline V gene lookup returns CDR1 SGHDN and CDR2 FVKESK. The CDR3 runs 13 residues. The CDR3 is CASSRYYQETQYF. CDR3 nucleotides: TGTGCCAGCAGTAGATACTACCAAGAGACCCAGTACTTC.

The genes are TRBV28 and TRBJ2-7; possibly TRBD2 for D (7 bases). This CDR3 is built from 15 residues. V shed 3 bases and J shed 5 bases, with 17 bases lying between them. Germline CDR1 reads MDHEN; CDR2 reads SYDVKM. The CDR3 spells CASSFLIRGGDEQYF. CDR3 DNA: TGTGCCAGCAGTTTCCTCATTAGAGGGGGGGACGAGCAGTACTTC.

This rearrangement joins TRBV7-8 to TRBJ2-7; the match to TRBD2 covers 8 bases. CDR1 and CDR2 from the germline V gene are SGHVS and FQNEAQ. V dropped 2 bases and J dropped 1; count of bases not matched to a gene: 7. The CDR3 spans 16 residues. The CDR3 nucleotides read TGTGCCAGCAGCTTAATCCCTAGCGGGCCGTCCTACGAGCAGTACTTC. Translated, it gives CASSLIPSGPSYEQYF.

This chain joins TRBV7-9 and TRBJ2-7; D ambiguous. CDR3 size: 13 residues. The germline V and J ends were trimmed by 4 bases and 3 bases, with 10 bases remaining between them. Germline loops: CDR1 SEHNR, CDR2 FQNEAQ (reference sequence). The CDR3 reads CASSSDPDYEQYF. CDR3 nucleotide sequence: TGTGCCAGCAGCTCGGATCCCGACTACGAGCAGTACTTC.

The chain has TRBV5-6 and TRBJ2-1; 11 nucleotides match TRBD2. Germline trimming cut 4 bases from V and 2 bases from J; bases unmatched to any gene: 5. The CDR3 contains 16 residues. Looked up from germline, CDR1 is SGHDT and CDR2 is YYEEEE. In DNA form, the CDR3 reads TGTGCCAGCAGCCAAGGGACTAGCGGAACCTACAATGAGCAGTTCTTC. It specifies CASSQGTSGTYNEQFF.

The chain has TRBV6-1 and TRBJ1-2; 11 positions match TRBD1. This CDR3 comprises 15 residues. The germline CDR1 and CDR2 sequences are MNHNS and SASEGT. Germline trimming cut 10 bases from V and 5 bases from J; bases unmatched to any gene: 12. CDR3 coding DNA: TGTGCCAACGGATACGGACAGGGGGCACAATATGGCTACACCTTC. Amino acid sequence: CANGYGQGAQYGYTF.

The chain has TRBV5-1 and TRBJ2-7; 7 bases map to TRBD1. Germline CDR1 and CDR2: SGHRS and YFSETQ. Unmatched junction bases numbered 6, after V lost 2 bases and J lost 4 bases. The CDR3 loop spans 14 amino acids. Written as DNA, the CDR3 is TGCGCCAGCAGCTTCCGGGACAGCCTATACGAGCAGTACTTC. Protein sequence: CASSFRDSLYEQYF.

This sequence joins TRBV5-4 and TRBJ1-1, with D possibly being TRBD1 (5 bases). Per germline, CDR1 SGHNT and CDR2 YYREEE (reference sequence). This CDR3 contains 13 residues. Trimming took 4 bases from V and 7 from J, leaving 14 bases between them. The CDR3 nucleotides read TGTGCCAGCAGCACCGCCGACAGAAGTGAAGCTTTCTTT. As protein: CASSTADRSEAFF.

The gene calls are TRBV30 and TRBJ1-1, with 11 bases that match TRBD1. In germline, CDR1 is GTSNPN, CDR2 SVGIG (reference sequence). The CDR3 spans 13 residues. V lost 8 bases and J lost 4; bases outside the gene matches: 6. CDR3 in amino acids: CAGGTGGSTEAFF. CDR3 sequence (DNA): TGTGCCGGGGGGACAGGGGGGAGCACTGAAGCTTTCTTT.

The V call is TRBV9, the J call TRBJ2-7, with D uncertain. The CDR3 length is 13 residues. V gave up 0 bases and J gave up 5 bases, with 9 bases separating them. In germline, CDR1 is SGDLS, CDR2 YYNGEE. The chain's CDR3 is CASSVVERDEQYF. DNA of the CDR3: TGTGCCAGCAGCGTAGTCGAAAGGGACGAGCAGTACTTC.